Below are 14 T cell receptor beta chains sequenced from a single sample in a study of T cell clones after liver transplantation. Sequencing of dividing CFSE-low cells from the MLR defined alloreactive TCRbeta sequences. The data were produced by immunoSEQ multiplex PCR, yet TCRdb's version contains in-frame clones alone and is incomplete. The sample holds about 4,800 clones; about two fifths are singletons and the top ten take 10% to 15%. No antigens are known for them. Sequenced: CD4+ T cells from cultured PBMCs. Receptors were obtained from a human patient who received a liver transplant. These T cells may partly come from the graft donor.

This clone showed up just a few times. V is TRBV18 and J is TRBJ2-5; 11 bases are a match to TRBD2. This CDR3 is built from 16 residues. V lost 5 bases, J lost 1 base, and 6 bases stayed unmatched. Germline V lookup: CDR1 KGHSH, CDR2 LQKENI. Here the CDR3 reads CASSSRLAGSQETQYF. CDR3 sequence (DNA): TGTGCCAGCTCATCGCGACTAGCGGGATCCCAAGAGACCCAGTACTTC.

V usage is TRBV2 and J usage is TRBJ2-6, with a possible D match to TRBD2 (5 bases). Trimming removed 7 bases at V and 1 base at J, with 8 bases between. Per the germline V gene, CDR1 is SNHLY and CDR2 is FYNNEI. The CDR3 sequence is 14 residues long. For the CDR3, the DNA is TGTGCCAGCAAGACGGGGTCTGGGGCCAACGTCCTGACTTTC. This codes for CASKTGSGANVLTF.

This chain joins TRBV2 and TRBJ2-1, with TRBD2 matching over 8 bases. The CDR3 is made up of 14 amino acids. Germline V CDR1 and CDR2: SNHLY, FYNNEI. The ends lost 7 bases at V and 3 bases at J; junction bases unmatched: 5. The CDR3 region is CASTAGTSYNEQFF. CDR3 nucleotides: TGTGCCAGCACCGCCGGGACTAGCTACAATGAGCAGTTCTTC. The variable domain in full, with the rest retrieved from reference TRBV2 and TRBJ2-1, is EPEVTQTPSHQVTQMGQEVILRCVPISNHLYFYWYRQILGQKVEFLVSFYNNEISEKSEIFDDQFSVERPDGSNFTLKIRSTKLEDSAMYFCASTAGTSYNEQFFGPGTRLTVL.

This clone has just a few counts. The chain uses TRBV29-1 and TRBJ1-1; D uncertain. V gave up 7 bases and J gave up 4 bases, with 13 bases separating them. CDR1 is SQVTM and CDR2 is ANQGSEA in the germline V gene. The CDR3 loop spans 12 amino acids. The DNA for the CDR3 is TGCAGCGCCCAGTCTCCTGGCACTGAAGCTTTCTTT. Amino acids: CSAQSPGTEAFF.

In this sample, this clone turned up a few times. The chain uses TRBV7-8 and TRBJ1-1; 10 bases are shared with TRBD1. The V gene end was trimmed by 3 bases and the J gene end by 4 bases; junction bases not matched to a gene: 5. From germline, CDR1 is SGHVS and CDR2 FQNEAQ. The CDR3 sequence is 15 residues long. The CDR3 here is CASSFLGQGTTEAFF. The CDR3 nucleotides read TGTGCCAGCAGCTTTTTGGGACAGGGGACCACTGAAGCTTTCTTT.

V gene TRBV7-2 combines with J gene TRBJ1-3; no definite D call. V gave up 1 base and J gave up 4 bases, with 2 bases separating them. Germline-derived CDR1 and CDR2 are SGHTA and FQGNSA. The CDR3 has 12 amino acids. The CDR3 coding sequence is TGTGCCAGCAGCTTAGGGGGAAACACCATATATTTT. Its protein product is CASSLGGNTIYF.

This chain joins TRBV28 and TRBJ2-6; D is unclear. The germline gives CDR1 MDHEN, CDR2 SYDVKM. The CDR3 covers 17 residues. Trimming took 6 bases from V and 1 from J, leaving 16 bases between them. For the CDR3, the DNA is TGTGCCAGCAGCCCACCCTTAACTTATTCTGGGGCCAACGTCCTGACTTTC. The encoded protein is CASSPPLTYSGANVLTF.

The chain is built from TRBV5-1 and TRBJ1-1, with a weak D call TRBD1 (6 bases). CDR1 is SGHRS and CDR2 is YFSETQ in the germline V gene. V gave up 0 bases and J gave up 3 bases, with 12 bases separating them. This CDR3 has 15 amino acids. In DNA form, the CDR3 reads TGCGCCAGCAGCTTGGCCACAGGGTCCTACACTGAAGCTTTCTTT. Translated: CASSLATGSYTEAFF.

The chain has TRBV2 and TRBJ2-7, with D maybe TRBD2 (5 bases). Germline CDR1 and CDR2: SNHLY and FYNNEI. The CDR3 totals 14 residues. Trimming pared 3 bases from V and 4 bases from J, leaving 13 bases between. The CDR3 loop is CASSDAGRGYEQYF. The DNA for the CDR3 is TGTGCCAGCAGTGACGCAGGTAGAGGGTACGAGCAGTACTTC.

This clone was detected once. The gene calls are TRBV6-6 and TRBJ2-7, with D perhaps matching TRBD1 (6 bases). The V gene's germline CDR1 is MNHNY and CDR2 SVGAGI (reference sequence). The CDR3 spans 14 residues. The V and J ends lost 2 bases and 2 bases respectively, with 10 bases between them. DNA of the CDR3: TGTGCCAGCAGTTACGGGGCAGGGGCCTACGAGCAGTACTTC. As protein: CASSYGAGAYEQYF.

CDR3 protein: CASRSPGTSGSREQYF. For the CDR3, the DNA is TGCGCCAGCAGGTCACCCGGGACTAGCGGGAGTCGAGAGCAGTACTTC. J is TRBJ2-7 and V is TRBV5-1; 14 nucleotides agree with TRBD2. V lost 5 bases to trimming and J lost 7 bases; unmatched junction nucleotides: 11. The CDR3 loop spans 16 amino acids. CDR1 is SGHRS, CDR2 YFSETQ, per germline.

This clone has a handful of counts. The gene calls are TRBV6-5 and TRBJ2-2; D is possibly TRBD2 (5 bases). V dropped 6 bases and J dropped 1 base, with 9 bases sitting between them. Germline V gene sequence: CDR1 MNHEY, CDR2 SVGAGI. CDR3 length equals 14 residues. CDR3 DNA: TGTGCCAGCAGCATAGAGGGGAACACCGGGGAGCTGTTTTTT. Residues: CASSIEGNTGELFF.

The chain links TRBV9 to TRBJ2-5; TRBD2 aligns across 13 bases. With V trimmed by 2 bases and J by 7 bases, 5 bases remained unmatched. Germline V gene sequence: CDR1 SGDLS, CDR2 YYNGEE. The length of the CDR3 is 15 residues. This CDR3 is CASSVGLAGPRTQYF. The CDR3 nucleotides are TGTGCCAGCAGCGTGGGACTAGCGGGACCTAGGACCCAGTACTTC.

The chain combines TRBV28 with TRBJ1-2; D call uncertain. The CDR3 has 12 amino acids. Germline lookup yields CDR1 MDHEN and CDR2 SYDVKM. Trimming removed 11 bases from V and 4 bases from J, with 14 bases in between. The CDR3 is CASATRGYGYTF. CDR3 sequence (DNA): TGTGCCTCAGCCACACGTGGCTATGGCTACACCTTC.